Below are 20 T cell receptor beta chains sequenced from a single sample in a study of T cells and copy number aberrations in small-cell lung cancer. Assay used: immunoSEQ multiplex PCR; TCRdb lists only in-frame clones, some missing. Of around 6,200 clones detected, less than 85% appear once; the ten largest clones hold 7% to 9.5%. Sequencing input: tumor tissue. The origin of the receptors is a man in his fifties or sixties with small cell lung cancer.

There are a few counts of this clone. This chain's CDR3 is CASSLTSGNYNEQFF. The CDR3 DNA reads TGTGCCAGCAGCTTAACTAGCGGAAATTACAATGAGCAGTTCTTC. The chain uses TRBV7-2 and TRBJ2-1, with 8 bases fitting TRBD2. Germline loops: CDR1 SGHTA, CDR2 FQGNSA. This CDR3 is built from 15 residues. V shed 2 bases and J 4 bases; nucleotides not matched to a gene: 4.

This chain uses TRBV5-4 with TRBJ1-2; D uncertain. V was shortened by 0 bases and J by 5 bases, with 11 bases between the two germline ends. The CDR3 length is 14 residues. Germline loops: CDR1 SGHNT, CDR2 YYREEE (reference sequence). The CDR3 loop is CASSLEDYSYGYTF. The CDR3 nucleotides are TGTGCCAGCAGCTTGGAGGACTACAGTTATGGCTACACCTTC.

The sample holds a few counts of this clone. The CDR3 region is CASSEGLLVRETQYF. In DNA form, the CDR3 reads TGTGCCAGCAGCGAAGGCTTACTAGTCCGGGAGACCCAGTACTTC. The V gene is TRBV5-4, the J gene TRBJ2-5; D is perhaps TRBD2 (5 bases). There are 15 residues in the CDR3. Trimming removed 4 bases from V and 5 bases from J, with 18 bases in between. Germline CDR1 reads SGHNT; CDR2 reads YYREEE (reference sequence).

This clone is medium-sized in the sample. The chain is built from TRBV30 and TRBJ1-1; 10 bases match TRBD1. V trimming: 3 bases; J trimming: 7 bases; junction bases outside the gene matches: 8. The length of the CDR3 is 14 residues. Per the germline V gene, CDR1 is GTSNPN and CDR2 is SVGIG (reference sequence). CDR3 DNA: TGTGCCTGGAGGCCGACAGGGGGCGCAGGTGAAGCTTTCTTT. Amino acids: CAWRPTGGAGEAFF.

This clone appeared a single time. This rearrangement joins TRBV30 to TRBJ2-3; 13 bases match TRBD2. The CDR3 is made up of 15 amino acids. Losses at the gene ends were 2 bases for V and 5 bases for J; bases not matched to a gene: 4. CDR1 and CDR2 (germline): GTSNPN, SVGIG (reference sequence). In DNA form, the CDR3 reads TGTGCCTGGAGTTCACTAGCGGGAGGGGGAGATACGCAGTATTTT. This gives the protein CAWSSLAGGGDTQYF. The full variable domain, with the rest looked up from reference TRBV30 and TRBJ2-3, is SQTIHQWPATLVQPVGSPLSLECTVEGTSNPNLYWYRQAAGRGLQLLFYSVGIGQISSEVPQNLSASRPQDRQFILSSKKLLLSDSGFYLCAWSSLAGGGDTQYFGPGTRLTVL.

The chain is built from TRBV7-9 and TRBJ2-5; D unresolved. The J call is doubtful: the DNA matches TRBJ2-7 better. The CDR3 covers 11 residues. The germline gives CDR1 SEHNR, CDR2 FQNEAQ (reference sequence). The CDR3 loop is CASSHSYEQYF. The CDR3 DNA reads TGTGCCAGCAGCCATTCCTACGAGCAGTACTTC.

The J gene is TRBJ1-4, the V gene TRBV5-6; maybe TRBD1 (5 bases). V was pared by 2 bases and J by 5 bases, with 7 bases between. The CDR3 runs 13 residues. Germline V gene lookup returns CDR1 SGHDT and CDR2 YYEEEE. In DNA, the CDR3 is TGTGCCAGCAGCTTCGGGACGAATGAAAAACTGTTTTTT. Translation gives CASSFGTNEKLFF.

The CDR3 nucleotides read TGCGCCAGCAGTAGACAGGGGGCGCGGAGGGAGCAGTACTTC. Translating gives CASSRQGARREQYF. This chain connects TRBV5-1 to TRBJ2-7; 10 nucleotides line up with TRBD1. CDR1 is SGHRS, CDR2 YFSETQ, per germline. The CDR3 extends over 14 amino acids. J gave up 7 bases and V 5 bases, and 9 bases lay outside the gene matches.

Within the sample, this clone is medium-sized. CDR3 coding DNA: TGTGCCAGCAGCCAATTGGCTAGCGGGAGTTGGGATGAGCAGTTCTTC. This sequence encodes CASSQLASGSWDEQFF. The gene calls are TRBV14 and TRBJ2-1; 10 bases fit TRBD2. Germline CDR1 reads SGHDN; CDR2 reads FVKESK. V lost 2 bases to trimming and J lost 8 bases; unmatched junction nucleotides: 9. This CDR3 comprises 16 residues.

J is TRBJ2-3 and V is TRBV7-2; D remains unclear. V lost 2 bases and J 2 bases, leaving 5 bases between the germline ends. CDR1 SGHTA and CDR2 FQGNSA come from the germline V gene. The CDR3 is made up of 13 amino acids. CDR3 DNA sequence: TGTGCCAGCAGCTTAATTCACACAGATACGCAGTATTTT. Protein sequence: CASSLIHTDTQYF.

The chain has TRBV2 and TRBJ2-5; either TRBD1 or TRBD2 may supply D (5 bases each). The CDR3 is 14 residues long. Germline CDR1 and CDR2: SNHLY and FYNNEI. V dropped 7 bases and J dropped 2 bases, with 14 bases sitting between them. CDR3 sequence reads: CASKPGTGQETQYF. The DNA of the CDR3 is TGTGCCAGCAAACCGGGGACGGGACAAGAGACCCAGTACTTC.

The chain links TRBV28 to TRBJ2-7; the match to TRBD1 covers 7 bases. Trimming took 3 bases from V and 2 from J; bases not matched to a gene: 4. The length of the CDR3 is 14 residues. Germline V gives CDR1 MDHEN, CDR2 SYDVKM. CDR3 protein: CASSFLGTAYEQYF. As DNA, the CDR3 is TGTGCCAGCAGTTTCCTCGGGACAGCCTACGAGCAGTACTTC.

This clone was counted only a few times. The chain combines TRBV30 with TRBJ2-7; D is possibly TRBD2 (6 bases). This CDR3 is built from 13 residues. The ends were cut back, 2 bases at V and 4 bases at J, with 12 bases in the middle. From germline, CDR1 is GTSNPN and CDR2 SVGIG (reference sequence). CDR3 in amino acids: CAWSIAVFYEQYF. The CDR3 coding sequence is TGTGCCTGGAGTATAGCGGTTTTTTACGAGCAGTACTTC.

There are a few counts of this clone. The chain joins TRBV27 to TRBJ1-1; D ambiguous. Trimming removed 5 bases at V and 1 base at J, with 8 bases between. Germline lookup yields CDR1 MNHEY and CDR2 SMNVEV (reference sequence). This CDR3 has 13 amino acids. The CDR3 here is CASSTPENTEAFF. CDR3 in DNA: TGTGCCAGCAGTACACCAGAGAACACTGAAGCTTTCTTT.

The V and J genes are TRBV28 and TRBJ1-1, with D unresolved. The length of the CDR3 is 15 residues. Germline V gene sequence: CDR1 MDHEN, CDR2 SYDVKM. V was cut by 0 bases and J by 4 bases, with 12 bases left in between. The DNA for the CDR3 is TGTGCCAGCAGTTTATGGGCACGGGGAGGCACTGAAGCTTTCTTT. It specifies CASSLWARGGTEAFF.

The genes are TRBV6-5 and TRBJ2-3; D is uncertain. V lost 2 bases, J lost 4 bases, and 10 bases lay in between. There are 14 residues in the CDR3. CDR1 and CDR2 from the germline V gene are MNHEY and SVGAGI. As DNA, the CDR3 is TGTGCCAGCAGTTACGGAGTACGTGCAGATACGCAGTATTTT. It encodes CASSYGVRADTQYF.

The chain uses TRBV2 and TRBJ1-2; a weak D match, TRBD1 (5 bases). V was shortened by 8 bases and J by 4 bases, with 14 bases between the two germline ends. CDR1 is SNHLY and CDR2 is FYNNEI in the germline V gene. The CDR3 length is 13 residues. The CDR3 loop is CASWFQGTYGYTF. In DNA, the CDR3 is TGTGCCAGCTGGTTTCAGGGTACCTATGGCTACACCTTC.

This clone showed up just a few times. The chain recombines TRBV7-9 with TRBJ2-7; possibly TRBD1 for D (6 bases). V was pared by 6 bases and J by 12 bases, with 18 bases between. This CDR3 has 12 residues. Germline CDR1 SEHNR, CDR2 FQNEAQ (reference sequence). CDR3 DNA: TGTGCCAGCAGTATCATCGACAGGCGCTTGTACTTC. This sequence encodes CASSIIDRRLYF.

The V and J genes are TRBV5-1 and TRBJ1-2; possible D gene TRBD1, 6 bases. This CDR3 has 13 residues. Germline V gives CDR1 SGHRS, CDR2 YFSETQ. Trimming removed 2 bases at V and 6 bases at J, with 11 bases between. Written as DNA, the CDR3 is TGCGCCAGCAGCTTAGCAGGGGTGGATGGCTACACCTTC. Its protein product is CASSLAGVDGYTF.

The V gene is TRBV27, the J gene TRBJ2-2; D is undetermined. Germline CDR1 and CDR2: MNHEY and SMNVEV (reference sequence). CDR3 length: 14 residues. Trimming took 2 bases from V and 4 from J, leaving 8 bases between them. CDR3 sequence reads: CASSLRAATGELFF. The CDR3, as DNA: TGTGCCAGCAGTTTAAGGGCAGCCACCGGGGAGCTGTTTTTT.